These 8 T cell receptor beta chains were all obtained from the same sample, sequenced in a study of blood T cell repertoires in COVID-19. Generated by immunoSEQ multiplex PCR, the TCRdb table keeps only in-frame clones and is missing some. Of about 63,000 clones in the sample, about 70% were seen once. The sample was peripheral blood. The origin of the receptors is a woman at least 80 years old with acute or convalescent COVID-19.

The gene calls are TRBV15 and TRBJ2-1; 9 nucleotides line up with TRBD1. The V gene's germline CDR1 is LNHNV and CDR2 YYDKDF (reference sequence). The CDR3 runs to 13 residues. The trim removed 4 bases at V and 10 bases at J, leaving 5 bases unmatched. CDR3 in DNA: TGTGCCACCAGCAAACAGGGGACAGGGGAGCAGTTCTTC. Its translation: CATSKQGTGEQFF.

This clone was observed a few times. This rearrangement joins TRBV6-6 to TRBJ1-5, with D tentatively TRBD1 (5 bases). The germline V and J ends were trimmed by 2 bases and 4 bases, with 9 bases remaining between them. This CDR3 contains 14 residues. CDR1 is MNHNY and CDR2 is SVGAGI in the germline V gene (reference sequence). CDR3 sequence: CASSYNGGNQPQHF. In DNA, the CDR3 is TGTGCCAGCAGTTACAACGGGGGTAATCAGCCCCAGCATTTT.

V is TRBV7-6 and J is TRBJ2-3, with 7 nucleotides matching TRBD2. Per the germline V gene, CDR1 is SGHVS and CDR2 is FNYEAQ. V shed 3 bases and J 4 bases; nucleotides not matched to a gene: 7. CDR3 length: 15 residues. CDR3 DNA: TGTGCCAGCAGCTTTGGCGGGAGCGTCGCAGATACGCAGTATTTT. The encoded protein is CASSFGGSVADTQYF.

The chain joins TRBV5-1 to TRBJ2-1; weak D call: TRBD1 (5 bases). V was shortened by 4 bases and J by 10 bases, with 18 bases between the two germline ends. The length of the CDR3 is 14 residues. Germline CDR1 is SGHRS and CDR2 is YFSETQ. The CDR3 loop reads CASSPTHIRGEQFF. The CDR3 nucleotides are TGCGCCAGCAGCCCTACACATATAAGGGGAGAGCAGTTCTTC. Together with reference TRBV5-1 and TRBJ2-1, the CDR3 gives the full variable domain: KAGVTQTPRYLIKTRGQQVTLSCSPISGHRSVSWYQQTPGQGLQFLFEYFSETQRNKGNFPGRFSGRQFSNSRSEMNVSTLELGDSALYLCASSPTHIRGEQFFGPGTRLTVL.

The CDR3 sequence: CASRSQGISYNEQFF. The CDR3 coding sequence is TGTGCCAGCAGATCACAGGGGATTTCCTACAATGAGCAGTTCTTC. The V and J genes are TRBV27 and TRBJ2-1; 7 positions match TRBD1. V trimming: 6 bases; J trimming: 1 base; junction bases outside the gene matches: 6. The CDR3 is made up of 15 amino acids. The germline V gene has CDR1 MNHEY and CDR2 SMNVEV (reference sequence).

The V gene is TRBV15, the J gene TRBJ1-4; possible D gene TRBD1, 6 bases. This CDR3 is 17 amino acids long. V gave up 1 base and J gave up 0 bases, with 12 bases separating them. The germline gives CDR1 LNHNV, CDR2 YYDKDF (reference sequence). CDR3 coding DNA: TGTGCCACCAGCAGAGGGACAGTACTTGCAACTAATGAAAAACTGTTTTTT. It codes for CATSRGTVLATNEKLFF.

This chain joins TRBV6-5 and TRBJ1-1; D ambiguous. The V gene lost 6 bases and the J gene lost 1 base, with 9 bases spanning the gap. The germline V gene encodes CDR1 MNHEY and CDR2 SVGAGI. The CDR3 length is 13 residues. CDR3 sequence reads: CASSRLPNTEAFF. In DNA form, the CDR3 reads TGTGCCAGCAGCCGCCTACCGAACACTGAAGCTTTCTTT.

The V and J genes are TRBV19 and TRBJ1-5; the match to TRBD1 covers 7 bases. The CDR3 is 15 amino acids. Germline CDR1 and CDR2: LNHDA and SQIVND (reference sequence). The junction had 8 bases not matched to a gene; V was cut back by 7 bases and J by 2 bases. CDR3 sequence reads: CASTPYRGGNQPQHF. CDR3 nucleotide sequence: TGTGCCAGTACCCCGTACAGGGGCGGCAATCAGCCCCAGCATTTT.